These 16 T cell receptor beta chains came from one sample sequenced in a study of T cell responses to AZD1222 COVID-19 vaccine. Clones were read by immunoSEQ multiplex PCR, and TCRdb kept only the in-frame ones, dropping some. The sample has some 170,000 clones, 90% seen once. Sequencing used peripheral blood, obtained 28 days after the second dose of the MenACWY control vaccine. These receptors were collected from an adult who received the MenACWY meningococcal vaccine as a control.

This clone was seen only once. V is TRBV4-2 and J is TRBJ2-1; 8 bases match TRBD2. V trimming: 4 bases; J trimming: 11 bases; junction bases outside the gene matches: 22. The CDR3 runs 18 residues. The germline CDR1 and CDR2 sequences are LGHNA and YNFKEQ. CDR3 nucleotide sequence: TGTGCCAGCAGCCGTGAGAAGCCGGGACTAGGGCTTGGGCTTAAGCAGTTCTTC. As protein: CASSREKPGLGLGLKQFF.

The CDR3 loop is CASSQLLAGWNIQYF. In DNA form, the CDR3 reads TGTGCCAGCAGCCAACTTCTAGCGGGATGGAACATTCAGTACTTC. The J gene is TRBJ2-4, the V gene TRBV3-1 (or the pseudogene TRBV3-2), with TRBD2 matching 9 bases. The V segment lost 2 bases and the J segment 7 bases; nucleotides outside the gene matches: 6. CDR3 size: 15 residues. Germline V gives CDR1 LGHDT, CDR2 YNNKEL (reference sequence).

This chain connects TRBV27 to TRBJ1-2; D remains ambiguous. Trimming cost V 5 bases and J 8 bases, with 21 bases left between them. CDR3 length: 15 residues. The germline CDR1 and CDR2 sequences are MNHEY and SMNVEV (reference sequence). CDR3 nucleotides: TGTGCCAGCAGTCCGAGGGTCTTAGGGTTAGGAGGCTACACCTTC. It specifies CASSPRVLGLGGYTF.

This chain uses TRBV9 with TRBJ1-5, with D unresolved. V shed 4 bases and J shed 3 bases, with 8 bases lying between them. This CDR3 has 13 amino acids. Germline-derived CDR1 and CDR2 are SGDLS and YYNGEE. The CDR3 DNA is TGTGCCAGCAGCTTAGACACCAATCAGCCCCAGCATTTT. Amino acids: CASSLDTNQPQHF.

The rearrangement uses TRBV4-3 and TRBJ1-3; a possible D gene is TRBD1 (6 bases). The CDR3 has 19 amino acids. Trimming took 0 bases from V and 1 from J, leaving 19 bases between them. Germline-derived CDR1 and CDR2 are LGHNA and YSLEER. The CDR3 bases are TGCGCCAGCAGCCAAGAGGGAGGGGGACATTTTTCATCTGGAAACACCATATATTTT. Amino acid sequence: CASSQEGGGHFSSGNTIYF.

This clone was seen once. V gene TRBV10-2 combines with J gene TRBJ1-6, with D possibly being TRBD1 (5 bases). Germline CDR1 is WSHSY and CDR2 is SAAADI. This CDR3 is 12 amino acids long. Trimming left V 3 bases short and J 10 bases short, with 7 bases between. The CDR3 region has the DNA TGCGCCAGCAGTGACAGGGCATCACCCCTCCACTTT. The encoded protein is CASSDRASPLHF.

The chain is built from TRBV7-2 and TRBJ1-3, with 7 bases fitting TRBD1. The length of the CDR3 is 16 residues. The J segment lost 4 bases and the V segment lost 6 bases, leaving 12 bases of the junction unmatched. Germline V gene data show CDR1 as SGHTA and CDR2 as FQGNSA. This CDR3 is CASRRDGGGSGNTIYF. The CDR3 DNA reads TGTGCCAGCAGGAGGGACGGAGGGGGCAGCGGAAACACCATATATTTT.

The V call is TRBV6-1, the J call TRBJ1-5; unclear D gene. This CDR3 is 14 amino acids long. Trimming removed 2 bases at V and 2 bases at J, with 7 bases between. Germline CDR1 and CDR2: MNHNS and SASEGT. CDR3 protein: CASSEYGGNQPQHF. DNA for the CDR3: TGTGCCAGCAGTGAATATGGCGGCAATCAGCCCCAGCATTTT.

The chain employs TRBV7-2 and TRBJ2-2; D is unclear. Trimming left V 1 base short and J 4 bases short, with 7 bases between. Germline assignment: CDR1 SGHTA and CDR2 FQGNSA. The CDR3 runs to 14 residues. The CDR3 reads CASSLGVSTGELFF. The DNA for the CDR3 is TGTGCCAGCAGCTTAGGGGTTAGCACCGGGGAGCTGTTTTTT.

The gene calls are TRBV28 and TRBJ2-6; no definite D call. V was cut by 3 bases and J by 0 bases, with 21 bases left in between. Germline CDR1 is MDHEN and CDR2 is SYDVKM. The CDR3 has 20 residues. The CDR3 nucleotides are TGTGCCAGCAGTTTCCCACGCGAGGTACGAACGACCTCTGGGGCCAACGTCCTGACTTTC. Protein sequence: CASSFPREVRTTSGANVLTF.

This rearrangement joins TRBV27 to TRBJ1-4; 7 bases agree with TRBD1. Looked up from germline, CDR1 is MNHEY and CDR2 is SMNVEV (reference sequence). V dropped 8 bases and J dropped 4; count of bases not matched to a gene: 10. There are 15 residues in the CDR3. DNA for the CDR3: TGTGCCAGCGGCCAGGGGGGACAGTATAATGAAAAACTGTTTTTT. Translated, it gives CASGQGGQYNEKLFF. The variable domain in full, with the rest retrieved from reference TRBV27 and TRBJ1-4, is EAQVTQNPRYLITVTGKKLTVTCSQNMNHEYMSWYRQDPGLGLRQIYYSMNVEVTDKGDVPEGYKVSRKEKRNFPLILESPSPNQTSLYFCASGQGGQYNEKLFFGSGTQLSVL.

The gene calls are TRBV4-3 and TRBJ2-5; 9 bases line up with TRBD2. V dropped 2 bases and J dropped 3; count of bases not matched to a gene: 7. Germline CDR1 is LGHNA and CDR2 is YSLEER. The CDR3 consists of 16 residues. The DNA for the CDR3 is TGCGCCAGCAGCCAACGCATGACTAGCGGTAAAGAGACCCAGTACTTC. Translated: CASSQRMTSGKETQYF.

This chain links TRBV27 with TRBJ1-2, with D maybe TRBD1 (6 bases). Germline-derived CDR1 and CDR2 are MNHEY and SMNVEV (reference sequence). Deletions cut 3 bases from V and 4 bases from J, with 12 bases between. This CDR3 spans 14 amino acids. The CDR3 DNA reads as TGTGCCAGCAGTTTCAACAGGGAGGCCTATGGCTACACCTTC. This encodes CASSFNREAYGYTF.

The chain couples TRBV4-3 to TRBJ2-4; no reliable D call. Germline V gene data show CDR1 as LGHNA and CDR2 as YSLEER. This CDR3 spans 13 amino acids. Between the trimmed V and J ends, which lost 0 bases and 4 bases, there was a span of 4 bases. CDR3 DNA: TGCGCCAGCAGCCAAGATTCTAAAAACATTCAGTACTTC. Translated, it gives CASSQDSKNIQYF.

As concerns this clone: At one end, the junction sequence differs from germline, possibly due to a read error. The chain joins TRBV7-9 to TRBJ2-7; D gene ambiguous. This CDR3 is built from 11 residues. Per the germline V gene, CDR1 is SEHNR and CDR2 is FQNEAQ (reference sequence). CDR3 sequence (DNA): TGTGCCAGCAGCTTAAGCAACGGGCTGGTCTTC. Its protein product is CASSLSNGLVF.

V and J are TRBV6-5 and TRBJ1-5; D remains ambiguous. Trimming removed 4 bases from V and 5 bases from J, with 12 bases in between. The germline V gene encodes CDR1 MNHEY and CDR2 SVGAGI. The CDR3 contains 14 residues. In DNA, the CDR3 is TGTGCCAGCAGTTCCGCGTACTCCGATCAGCCCCAGCATTTT. Encoded protein: CASSSAYSDQPQHF.